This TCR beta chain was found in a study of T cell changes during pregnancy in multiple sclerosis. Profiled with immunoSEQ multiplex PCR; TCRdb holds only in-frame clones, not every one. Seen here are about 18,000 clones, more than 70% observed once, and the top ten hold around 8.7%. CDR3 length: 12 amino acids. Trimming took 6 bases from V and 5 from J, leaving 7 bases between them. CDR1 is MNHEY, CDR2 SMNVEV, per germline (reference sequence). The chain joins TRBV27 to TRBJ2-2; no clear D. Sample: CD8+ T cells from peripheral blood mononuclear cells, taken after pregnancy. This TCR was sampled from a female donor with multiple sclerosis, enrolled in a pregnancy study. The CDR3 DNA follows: TGTGCCAGCAGCCTTTTAACCGGGGAGCTGTTTTTT. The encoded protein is CASSLLTGELFF.